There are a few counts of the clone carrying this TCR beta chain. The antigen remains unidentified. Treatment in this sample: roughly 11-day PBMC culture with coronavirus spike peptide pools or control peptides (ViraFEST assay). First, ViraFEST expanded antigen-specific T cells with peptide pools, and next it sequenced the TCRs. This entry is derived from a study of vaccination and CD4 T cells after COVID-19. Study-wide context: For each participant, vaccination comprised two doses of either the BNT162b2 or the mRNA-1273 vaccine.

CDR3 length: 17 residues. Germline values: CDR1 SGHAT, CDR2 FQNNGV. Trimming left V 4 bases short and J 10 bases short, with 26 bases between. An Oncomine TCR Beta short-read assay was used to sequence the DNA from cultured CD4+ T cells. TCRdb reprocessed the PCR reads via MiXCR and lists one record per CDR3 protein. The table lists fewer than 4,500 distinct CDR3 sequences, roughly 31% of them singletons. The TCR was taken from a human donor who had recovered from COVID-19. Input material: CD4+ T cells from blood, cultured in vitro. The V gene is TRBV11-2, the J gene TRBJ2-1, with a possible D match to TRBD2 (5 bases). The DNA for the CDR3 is TGTGCCAGCAGCTCCCAGCGGACGGGAACGAGATCTCGAGAGCAGTTCTTC. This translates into CASSSQRTGTRSREQFF.